Following are 24 T cell receptor beta chains from one sample sequenced in a study of T-cell memory formation after mild COVID-19. TCRdb re-called the 5' RACE reads through MiXCR, storing one row per CDR3 protein. The sample contains more than 450,000 distinct CDR3 sequences, around 17% of which appear only once. Sequencing was done on a sample of PBMCs or a T cell subset sorted from them (not recorded which). The receptor set was obtained from an adult woman who had mild COVID-19 (a few samples of this study predate the infection). Cell type and time point are not known.

The CDR3 DNA sequence: TGCGCCAGCAGCTTGTATGTTAACACCGGGGAGCTGTTTTTT. This codes for CASSLYVNTGELFF. The rearrangement links TRBV5-1 to TRBJ2-2; D gene unclear. Germline CDR1 is SGHRS and CDR2 is YFSETQ. Trimming took 1 base from V and 2 from J, leaving 6 bases between them. The CDR3 consists of 14 residues.

The chain employs TRBV12-3 or TRBV12-4 and TRBJ2-2, with 7 bases identical to TRBD2. Trimming at V came to 7 bases and at J to 2 bases, leaving 7 bases not matched to a gene. This CDR3 is built from 15 residues. This CDR3 reads CASKTGGYNTGELFF. In DNA, the CDR3 is TGTGCCAGCAAAACGGGGGGATACAACACCGGGGAGCTGTTTTTT.

There are many counts of this clonotype. The V call is TRBV29-1, the J call TRBJ2-1, with 7 bases identical to TRBD2. V dropped 3 bases and J dropped 8; count of bases not matched to a gene: 19. Germline V CDR1 and CDR2: SQVTM, ANQGSEA. The length of the CDR3 is 17 residues. CDR3 sequence reads: CSVDAFVSAGVEDEQFF. In DNA form, the CDR3 reads TGCAGCGTTGATGCCTTTGTATCCGCGGGAGTTGAGGATGAGCAGTTCTTC.

This clonotype turned up a few times. The chain links TRBV29-1 to TRBJ2-7, with 7 bases aligning to TRBD1. Germline V gene lookup returns CDR1 SQVTM and CDR2 ANQGSEA. The junction had 7 bases not matched to a gene; V was cut back by 7 bases and J by 4 bases. The CDR3 contains 12 residues. The CDR3 protein is CSAQGQNYEQYF. CDR3 bases: TGCAGCGCCCAGGGACAGAATTACGAGCAGTACTTC.

The chain is built from TRBV7-2 and TRBJ2-4, with 7 bases fitting TRBD2. Germline CDR1 reads SGHTA; CDR2 reads FQGNSA. The V segment lost 4 bases and the J segment 8 bases; nucleotides outside the gene matches: 11. This CDR3 region has 15 residues. The CDR3 is CASSSPGDYLDIQYF. CDR3 coding DNA: TGTGCCAGCAGCTCCCCCGGGGACTACCTTGACATTCAGTACTTC.

This clonotype turned up a few times. V and J are TRBV19 and TRBJ1-1, with D possibly matching TRBD1 (5 bases). The CDR3 runs 14 residues. V was trimmed by 3 bases and J by 4 bases, leaving 12 bases between them. CDR1 LNHDA and CDR2 SQIVND come from the germline V gene (reference sequence). The CDR3 protein is CASSMGRVATEAFF. CDR3 in DNA: TGTGCCAGTAGTATGGGGCGTGTGGCCACTGAAGCTTTCTTT.

The genes are TRBV29-1 and TRBJ2-1, with D tentatively TRBD1 or TRBD2 (5 bases each). V lost 0 bases, J lost 0 bases, and 15 bases lay in between. The germline V gene encodes CDR1 SQVTM and CDR2 ANQGSEA. CDR3 length: 17 amino acids. CDR3 sequence reads: CSVEDLLGESSYNEQFF. CDR3 DNA sequence: TGCAGCGTTGAAGATCTTCTGGGGGAATCCTCCTACAATGAGCAGTTCTTC.

This clonotype was seen more than once but under ten times. The gene calls are TRBV12-3 or TRBV12-4 and TRBJ2-1, with D possibly being TRBD1 (5 bases). CDR3 length: 13 residues. Trimming removed 4 bases from V and 6 bases from J, with 10 bases in between. The CDR3 DNA follows: TGTGCCAGCAGTTCGACAGAACTCAATGAGCAGTTCTTC. It specifies CASSSTELNEQFF.

This clonotype was found a few times. This rearrangement joins TRBV29-1 to TRBJ1-1; D unresolved. The CDR3 extends over 14 amino acids. Germline V gene data show CDR1 as SQVTM and CDR2 as ANQGSEA. Trimming removed 3 bases at V and 1 base at J, with 12 bases between. The CDR3 DNA reads as TGCAGCGTTGAGATAGGGATGGAGAACACTGAAGCTTTCTTT. Translated: CSVEIGMENTEAFF.

This chain connects TRBV4-1 to TRBJ2-7; perhaps D is TRBD1 or TRBD2 (6 bases each). Germline values: CDR1 MGHRA, CDR2 YSYEKL. Trimming cost V 4 bases and J 0 bases, with 13 bases left between them. The CDR3 is 15 amino acids. CDR3 nucleotides: TGCGCCAGCAGCCCCCCGGGGGCCGGCTCCTACGAGCAGTACTTC. Encoded protein: CASSPPGAGSYEQYF.

This clonotype has just a few counts. V usage is TRBV7-2 and J usage is TRBJ2-7; D possibly corresponds to TRBD1 (6 bases). The CDR3 length is 15 residues. Trimming stripped 5 bases from V and 1 base from J, with 15 bases between. Germline values: CDR1 SGHTA, CDR2 FQGNSA. CDR3 DNA sequence: TGTGCCAGCAGCCCACAGGGTTTGATATCCTACGAGCAGTACTTC. Protein sequence: CASSPQGLISYEQYF.

There are a few counts of this clonotype. J is TRBJ2-5 and V is TRBV5-1, with D possibly TRBD2 on 5 matching bases. V was cut by 2 bases and J by 3 bases, with 11 bases left in between. CDR3 length: 14 residues. Per the germline V gene, CDR1 is SGHRS and CDR2 is YFSETQ. CDR3 protein: CASSLGGYEETQYF. CDR3 bases: TGCGCCAGCAGCTTAGGAGGATACGAAGAGACCCAGTACTTC.

The V call is TRBV30, the J call TRBJ2-1, with 11 bases that match TRBD2. Germline V CDR1 and CDR2: GTSNPN, SVGIG (reference sequence). The CDR3 has 17 residues. The V gene end was trimmed by 5 bases and the J gene end by 5 bases; junction bases not matched to a gene: 14. CDR3 sequence: CAWDDEITSGGHNEQFF. The CDR3 DNA is TGTGCCTGGGATGACGAGATCACTAGCGGGGGACACAATGAGCAGTTCTTC.

This clonotype was observed a few times. The junction shows a germline mismatch at one end, possibly a read error. The chain recombines TRBV6-5 with TRBJ2-1; 11 nucleotides match TRBD2. The CDR3 spans 15 residues. Germline V gene data show CDR1 as MNHEY and CDR2 as SVGAGI. CDR3 nucleotides: TGTGCCAGCAGTCAAACTAGCGGGAGCTACAGTGAGCAGTTCTTC. Its translation is CASSQTSGSYSEQFF.

This clonotype has only a few counts. The rearrangement joins TRBV9 to TRBJ2-5; 8 bases match TRBD1. This CDR3 contains 14 residues. Germline V gene data show CDR1 as SGDLS and CDR2 as YYNGEE. The V segment lost 4 bases and the J segment 5 bases; nucleotides outside the gene matches: 7. The CDR3 bases are TGTGCCAGCAGCACCCCAGGGGGCGCGGAGACCCAGTACTTC. This sequence encodes CASSTPGGAETQYF.

The chain recombines TRBV12-3 or TRBV12-4 with TRBJ2-3, with D possibly being TRBD1 or TRBD2 (5 bases each). Trimming shortened V by 6 bases and J by 2 bases, and 12 bases separated the two germline ends. The CDR3 is 14 residues long. The CDR3 DNA reads as TGTGCCAGCAGCAGGGACCTTGACACAGATACGCAGTATTTT. It codes for CASSRDLDTDTQYF.

The rearrangement links TRBV15 to TRBJ2-1; TRBD2 aligns across 7 bases. Losses at the gene ends were 2 bases for V and 2 bases for J; bases not matched to a gene: 6. The length of the CDR3 is 16 residues. Germline V gene data show CDR1 as LNHNV and CDR2 as YYDKDF (reference sequence). CDR3 loop: CATSRKPGLTYNEQFF. Here the CDR3 DNA reads TGTGCCACCAGCAGAAAACCGGGACTAACCTACAATGAGCAGTTCTTC.

The chain uses TRBV7-9 and TRBJ2-5, with 7 positions matching TRBD2. This CDR3 spans 15 amino acids. After removal of 5 bases from V and 4 bases from J, the junction contained 10 bases not matched to a gene. Germline V lookup: CDR1 SEHNR, CDR2 FQNEAQ (reference sequence). The CDR3 is CASSPGLREGETQYF. The CDR3 DNA reads as TGTGCCAGCAGCCCGGGACTTAGGGAGGGAGAGACCCAGTACTTC.

This clonotype was seen ten or more times. V usage is TRBV27 and J usage is TRBJ2-7, with a possible D match to TRBD2 (7 bases). The CDR3 is 14 residues long. V was cut by 5 bases and J by 4 bases, with 15 bases left in between. Germline CDR1 and CDR2: MNHEY and SMNVEV (reference sequence). The chain's CDR3 is CASSPEGGAYEQYF. DNA for the CDR3: TGTGCCAGCAGTCCAGAGGGGGGGGCTTACGAGCAGTACTTC.

The chain has TRBV14 and TRBJ2-7, with 8 nucleotides matching TRBD1. Germline lookup yields CDR1 SGHDN and CDR2 FVKESK. V shed 1 base, J shed 8 bases, and the junction held 10 bases outside the gene matches. This CDR3 has 15 residues. The CDR3 DNA sequence: TGTGCCAGCAGCCAAGGGGTAGGCACAGGGGGTAAGCAGTACTTC. It encodes CASSQGVGTGGKQYF.

This clonotype was seen a few times. The gene calls are TRBV7-6 and TRBJ2-5; no definite D call. The CDR3 runs 15 residues. V was trimmed by 5 bases and J by 0 bases, leaving 13 bases between them. Germline values: CDR1 SGHVS, CDR2 FNYEAQ. CDR3 residues: CASSPGLQNQETQYF. The CDR3 nucleotides read TGTGCCAGCAGCCCCGGGCTACAGAACCAAGAGACCCAGTACTTC.

This clonotype was detected only a few times. The J gene is TRBJ2-3, the V gene TRBV14; no reliable D call. Germline assignment: CDR1 SGHDN and CDR2 FVKESK. There are 15 residues in the CDR3. The V and J ends lost 0 bases and 9 bases respectively, with 16 bases between them. The CDR3 loop reads CASSQDITGYDTQYF. CDR3 nucleotides: TGTGCCAGCAGCCAAGATATAACTGGGTATGACACGCAGTATTTT.

A few counts support this clonotype. The chain combines TRBV20-1 with TRBJ2-3; TRBD2 matches at 9 bases. The CDR3 contains 14 residues. V gave up 4 bases and J gave up 5 bases; unmatched junction bases: 7. Germline V gene lookup returns CDR1 DFQATT and CDR2 SNEGSKA (reference sequence). DNA for the CDR3: TGCAGTGCTAATCGCGGGGGGGCCGGAGATACGCAGTATTTT. Translation gives CSANRGGAGDTQYF.

This clonotype was observed a few times. CDR3 protein: CASSYVVNRASEQYF. Written as DNA, the CDR3 is TGTGCCAGCAGTTACGTCGTTAACAGGGCAAGCGAGCAGTACTTC. The chain uses TRBV6-6 and TRBJ2-7, with a tentative D call TRBD1 (6 bases). The length of the CDR3 is 15 residues. Germline V gene data show CDR1 as MNHNY and CDR2 as SVGAGI (reference sequence). Trimming took 2 bases from V and 6 from J, leaving 17 bases between them.